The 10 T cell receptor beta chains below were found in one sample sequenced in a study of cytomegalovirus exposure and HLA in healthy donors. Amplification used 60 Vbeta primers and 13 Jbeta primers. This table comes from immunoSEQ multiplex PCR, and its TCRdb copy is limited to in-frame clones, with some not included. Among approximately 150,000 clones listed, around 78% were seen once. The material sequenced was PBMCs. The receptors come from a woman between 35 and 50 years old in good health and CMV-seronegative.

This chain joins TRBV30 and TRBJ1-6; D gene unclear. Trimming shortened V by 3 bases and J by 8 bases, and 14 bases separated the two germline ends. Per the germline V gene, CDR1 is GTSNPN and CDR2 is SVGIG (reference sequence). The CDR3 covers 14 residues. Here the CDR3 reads CAWSPGRRDSPLHF. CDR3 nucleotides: TGTGCCTGGAGCCCTGGTCGGCGGGATTCACCCCTCCACTTT.

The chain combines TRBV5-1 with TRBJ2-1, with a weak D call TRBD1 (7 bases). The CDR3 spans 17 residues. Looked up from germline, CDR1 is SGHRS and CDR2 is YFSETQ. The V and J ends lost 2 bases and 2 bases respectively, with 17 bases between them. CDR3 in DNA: TGCGCCAGCAGCTTTGATGGCGGAGGGGGCGCCTACAATGAGCAGTTCTTC. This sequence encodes CASSFDGGGGAYNEQFF.

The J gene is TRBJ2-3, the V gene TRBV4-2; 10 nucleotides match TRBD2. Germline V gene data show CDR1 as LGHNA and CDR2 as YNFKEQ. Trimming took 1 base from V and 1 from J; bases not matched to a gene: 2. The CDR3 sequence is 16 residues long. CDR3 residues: CASSQGTSGRTDTQYF. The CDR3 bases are TGTGCCAGCAGCCAAGGGACTAGCGGACGCACAGATACGCAGTATTTT.

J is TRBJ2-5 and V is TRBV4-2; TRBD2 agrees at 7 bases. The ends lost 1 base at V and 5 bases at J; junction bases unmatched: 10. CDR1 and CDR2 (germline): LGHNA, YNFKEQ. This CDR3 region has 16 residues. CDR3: CASSQGEGLGGETQYF. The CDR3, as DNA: TGTGCCAGCAGCCAAGGTGAAGGACTAGGTGGCGAGACCCAGTACTTC.

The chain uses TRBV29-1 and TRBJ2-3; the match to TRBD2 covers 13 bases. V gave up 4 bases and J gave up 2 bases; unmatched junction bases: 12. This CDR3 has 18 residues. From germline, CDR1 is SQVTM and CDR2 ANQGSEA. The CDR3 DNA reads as TGCAGCGTTGGTGCCGGACTAGCGGGAGTTTTAACCACAGATACGCAGTATTTT. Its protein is CSVGAGLAGVLTTDTQYF.

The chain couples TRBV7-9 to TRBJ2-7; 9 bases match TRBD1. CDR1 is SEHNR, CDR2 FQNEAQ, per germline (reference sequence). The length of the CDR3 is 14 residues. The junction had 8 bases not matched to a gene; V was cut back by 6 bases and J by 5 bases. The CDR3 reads CASSPGQGFNEQYF. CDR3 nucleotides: TGTGCCAGCAGTCCGGGACAGGGTTTTAACGAGCAGTACTTC.

The CDR3 spells CASSLTFDSSYEQYF. CDR3 nucleotides: TGTGCCAGCAGTTTAACTTTCGACAGTTCCTACGAGCAGTACTTC. The chain links TRBV28 to TRBJ2-7, with a weak D call TRBD1 (5 bases). Per the germline V gene, CDR1 is MDHEN and CDR2 is SYDVKM. V shed 2 bases and J shed 1 base, with 12 bases lying between them. The CDR3 extends over 15 amino acids.

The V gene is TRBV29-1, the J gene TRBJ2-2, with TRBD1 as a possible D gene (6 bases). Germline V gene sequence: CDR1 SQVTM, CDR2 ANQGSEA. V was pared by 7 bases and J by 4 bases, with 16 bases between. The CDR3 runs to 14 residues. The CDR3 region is CSARRGGFTGELFF. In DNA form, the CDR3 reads TGCAGCGCCCGCAGAGGGGGTTTCACCGGGGAGCTGTTTTTT.

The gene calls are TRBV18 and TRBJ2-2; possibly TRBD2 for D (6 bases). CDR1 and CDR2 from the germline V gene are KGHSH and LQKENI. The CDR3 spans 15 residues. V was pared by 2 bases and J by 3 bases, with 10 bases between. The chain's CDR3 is CASSPTGVDTGELFF. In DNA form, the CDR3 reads TGTGCCAGCTCACCAACGGGAGTGGACACCGGGGAGCTGTTTTTT.

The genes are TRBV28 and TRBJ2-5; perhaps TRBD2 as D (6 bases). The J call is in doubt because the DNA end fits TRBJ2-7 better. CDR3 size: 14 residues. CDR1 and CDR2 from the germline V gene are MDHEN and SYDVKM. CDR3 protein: CASSLWGGPGEQYF. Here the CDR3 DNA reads TGTGCCAGCAGTTTATGGGGGGGACCTGGCGAGCAGTACTTC.